Below are 30 T cell receptor beta chains sequenced from a single sample in a study of blood T cell repertoires in COVID-19. Profiling relied on immunoSEQ multiplex PCR, and the TCRdb table lists in-frame clones only, not all of them. The sample lists some 260,000 clones, around four fifths occurring once. The sample comprised PBMCs or T cells enriched from blood (not recorded which). These receptor sequences come from a man under 40 with acute COVID-19.

The chain combines TRBV5-4 with TRBJ2-3; 7 positions match TRBD2. Germline values: CDR1 SGHNT, CDR2 YYREEE (reference sequence). The CDR3 length is 14 residues. The trim removed 3 bases at V and 6 bases at J, leaving 7 bases unmatched. The CDR3, as DNA: TGTGCCAGCAGCTGGGGGGGGGTTACGGATACGCAGTATTTT. Its translation: CASSWGGVTDTQYF. The whole variable domain, filled in from reference TRBV5-4 and TRBJ2-3, reads ETGVTQSPTHLIKTRGQQVTLRCSSQSGHNTVSWYQQALGQGPQFIFQYYREEENGRGNFPPRFSGLQFPNYSSELNVNALELDDSALYLCASSWGGVTDTQYFGPGTRLTVL.

This rearrangement joins TRBV19 to TRBJ1-4; 7 bases agree with TRBD1. The CDR3 is 15 amino acids. The V and J ends lost 5 bases and 6 bases, in that order; junction bases with no gene match: 9. From germline, CDR1 is LNHDA and CDR2 SQIVND (reference sequence). In DNA form, the CDR3 reads TGTGCCAGTAGTCGAAGAGAGGGGGCGGATGAAAAACTGTTTTTT. Translated: CASSRREGADEKLFF.

V gene TRBV5-8 combines with J gene TRBJ2-1, with D tentatively TRBD2 (6 bases). This CDR3 comprises 16 residues. V lost 3 bases and J 0 bases, leaving 13 bases between the germline ends. Germline V gives CDR1 SGHTS, CDR2 YDEGEE. The CDR3 here is CASSSFFGSSYNEQFF. As DNA, the CDR3 is TGTGCCAGCAGCTCCTTTTTCGGGAGCTCCTACAATGAGCAGTTCTTC.

The chain recombines TRBV9 with TRBJ2-1; a weak D match, TRBD1 (5 bases). Per the germline V gene, CDR1 is SGDLS and CDR2 is YYNGEE. The CDR3 totals 15 residues. Trimming pared 4 bases from V and 8 bases from J, leaving 19 bases between. The CDR3: CASSPRFGVGHEQFF. CDR3 nucleotides: TGTGCCAGCAGCCCGAGGTTTGGGGTGGGGCATGAGCAGTTCTTC.

The DNA of the CDR3 is TGCGCCAGCAGCCCTCGGGGGAGAGCGAACACCGGGGAGCTGTTTTTT. Its translation is CASSPRGRANTGELFF. This chain uses TRBV5-1 with TRBJ2-2, with TRBD2 as a possible D gene (6 bases). Germline CDR1 and CDR2: SGHRS and YFSETQ. This CDR3 contains 16 residues. Deletions cut 4 bases from V and 0 bases from J, with 13 bases between.

J is TRBJ2-3 and V is TRBV2; 7 nucleotides match TRBD2. Unmatched junction bases numbered 4, after V lost 8 bases and J lost 2 bases. Germline CDR1 is SNHLY and CDR2 is FYNNEI. There are 13 residues in the CDR3. The CDR3 spells CASCGSDTDTQYF. CDR3 coding DNA: TGTGCCAGCTGCGGGAGCGACACAGATACGCAGTATTTT.

V usage is TRBV10-3 and J usage is TRBJ2-3; 12 nucleotides match TRBD2. V trimming: 0 bases; J trimming: 3 bases; junction bases outside the gene matches: 4. Germline V gene sequence: CDR1 ENHRY, CDR2 SYGVKD. The CDR3 is 17 amino acids. CDR3 region: CAISESRLAGGTDTQYF. In DNA form, the CDR3 reads TGTGCCATCAGTGAGTCGCGGCTAGCGGGGGGGACAGATACGCAGTATTTT.

This clone has only one observation. The DNA for the CDR3 is TGTGCCAGCACCGCCGGGAGGGGGACCCAGTACTTC. Encoded protein: CASTAGRGTQYF. The J gene is TRBJ2-5, the V gene TRBV28; 8 nucleotides agree with TRBD2. Germline lookup yields CDR1 MDHEN and CDR2 SYDVKM. The CDR3 runs to 12 residues. The V gene end was trimmed by 7 bases and the J gene end by 7 bases; junction bases not matched to a gene: 5.

The rearrangement links TRBV2 to TRBJ2-5; D ambiguous. With 3 bases removed from V and 7 bases from J, the gap between germline ends came to 9 bases. There are 12 residues in the CDR3. Germline V gives CDR1 SNHLY, CDR2 FYNNEI. CDR3 loop: CASSEMWATQYF. The CDR3 DNA reads as TGTGCCAGCAGTGAGATGTGGGCGACCCAGTACTTC.

The chain has TRBV5-4 and TRBJ2-3; 8 bases agree with TRBD1. The V and J ends lost 6 bases and 5 bases, in that order; junction bases with no gene match: 11. The CDR3 spans 15 residues. Germline V CDR1 and CDR2: SGHNT, YYREEE (reference sequence). CDR3 bases: TGTGCCAGCACCCCACCGGGACAGGACAAAGATACGCAGTATTTT. Protein sequence: CASTPPGQDKDTQYF.

CDR3 DNA: TGTGCCAGCAGCTTTGGGACAGGGGCTTACGGGGAGCTGTTTTTT. Encoded protein: CASSFGTGAYGELFF. The chain is built from TRBV7-2 and TRBJ2-2; 10 positions match TRBD1. The CDR3 length is 15 residues. The V segment lost 3 bases and the J segment 7 bases; nucleotides outside the gene matches: 5. Germline V lookup: CDR1 SGHTA, CDR2 FQGNSA.

The genes are TRBV18 and TRBJ1-1; D is unresolved. V shed 3 bases and J shed 5 bases, with 13 bases lying between them. The CDR3 length is 14 residues. From germline, CDR1 is KGHSH and CDR2 LQKENI. The CDR3 DNA reads as TGTGCCAGCTCACCTCTCCCGTCGGAGACTGAAGCTTTCTTT. Translation: CASSPLPSETEAFF. Variable domain in full (rest from reference TRBV18 and TRBJ1-1): NAGVMQNPRHLVRRRGQEARLRCSPMKGHSHVYWYRQLPEEGLKFMVYLQKENIIDESGMPKERFSAEFPKEGPSILRIQQVVRGDSAAYFCASSPLPSETEAFFGQGTRLTVV.

The genes are TRBV24-1 and TRBJ2-7, with 8 bases that match TRBD2. CDR1 is KGHDR, CDR2 SFDVKD, per germline. The CDR3 has 19 residues. V lost 9 bases to trimming and J lost 6 bases; unmatched junction nucleotides: 27. The CDR3 DNA is TGTGCCACCGACTTAAAACTCAACGGGCGGGAGGAGGAGTTCTGCGAGCAGTACGTC. Amino acids: CATDLKLNGREEEFCEQYV.

CDR3 in DNA: TGTGCCAGCAGACCCGACAGGGATAACAATGAAAAACTGTTTTTT. Translating gives CASRPDRDNNEKLFF. This chain connects TRBV6-5 to TRBJ1-4; 7 bases agree with TRBD1. Germline loops: CDR1 MNHEY, CDR2 SVGAGI. With 6 bases clipped from V and 5 bases from J, the junction kept 9 bases outside the gene matches. The CDR3 is 15 residues long.

The chain links TRBV19 to TRBJ1-5; D gene unclear. Germline CDR1 is LNHDA and CDR2 is SQIVND (reference sequence). This CDR3 has 14 residues. The V and J ends lost 7 bases and 3 bases respectively, with 13 bases between them. In DNA, the CDR3 is TGTGCCAGTAAAGACGGGGTCCCCAATCAGCCCCAGCATTTT. Translation: CASKDGVPNQPQHF.

The chain has TRBV28 and TRBJ2-1, with 9 bases fitting TRBD2. Trimming removed 6 bases from V and 4 bases from J; junction bases left unmatched: 22. CDR1 MDHEN and CDR2 SYDVKM come from the germline V gene. The CDR3 has 20 amino acids. In DNA, the CDR3 is TGTGCCAGCAGCCACACCTGGGCAGGAGAAGCGGGAGGATCTTACAATGAGCAGTTCTTC. Amino acid sequence: CASSHTWAGEAGGSYNEQFF.

The chain has TRBV5-4 and TRBJ1-4; D is unclear. CDR3 length equals 14 residues. V lost 3 bases to trimming and J lost 2 bases, with 8 bases between them. Germline lookup yields CDR1 SGHNT and CDR2 YYREEE (reference sequence). CDR3 in amino acids: CASSSRGTNEKLFF. DNA of the CDR3: TGTGCCAGCAGCTCGCGCGGCACTAATGAAAAACTGTTTTTT.

This clone was seen just once. V is TRBV18 and J is TRBJ1-6, with 9 nucleotides matching TRBD1. Germline V CDR1 and CDR2: KGHSH, LQKENI. V shed 6 bases and J 6 bases; nucleotides not matched to a gene: 9. The CDR3 covers 16 residues. The DNA of the CDR3 is TGTGCCAGCTCTCAGACAGGGGGTGGTAGTAATTCACCCCTCCACTTT. This translates into CASSQTGGGSNSPLHF.

This rearrangement joins TRBV24-1 to TRBJ1-1; weak D call: TRBD1 (5 bases). The CDR3 runs to 13 residues. Germline V lookup: CDR1 KGHDR, CDR2 SFDVKD. Between the trimmed V and J ends, which lost 3 bases and 4 bases, there was a span of 8 bases. The DNA for the CDR3 is TGTGCCACCAGTGATATGGGGCTCACTGAAGCTTTCTTT. It yields the protein CATSDMGLTEAFF.

The CDR3 protein is CASRAGTSGTDTQYF. CDR3 nucleotides: TGTGCCAGCAGAGCCGGGACTAGCGGAACAGATACGCAGTATTTT. The J gene is TRBJ2-3, the V gene TRBV4-2, with 11 bases identical to TRBD2. V shed 6 bases, J shed 3 bases, and the junction held 5 bases outside the gene matches. There are 15 residues in the CDR3. Germline V gives CDR1 LGHNA, CDR2 YNFKEQ.

The CDR3 protein is CASSLKPHGRPGSTDTQYF. The CDR3 DNA follows: TGTGCCAGCAGCTTAAAACCACACGGGAGACCTGGGTCTACAGATACGCAGTATTTT. This chain connects TRBV11-3 to TRBJ2-3; D possibly corresponds to TRBD2 (6 bases). V gave up 2 bases and J gave up 3 bases, with 24 bases separating them. Looked up from germline, CDR1 is SGHNT and CDR2 is YENEEA. CDR3 length: 19 residues.

The chain has TRBV11-2 and TRBJ2-7, with 8 nucleotides matching TRBD1. CDR3 length: 17 residues. Germline V gene data show CDR1 as SGHAT and CDR2 as FQNNGV. The V segment lost 5 bases and the J segment 6 bases; nucleotides outside the gene matches: 18. The CDR3 protein is CASSVLGTGILSFEQYV. The CDR3 DNA is TGTGCCAGCAGCGTTCTCGGGACAGGCATCCTTTCGTTCGAGCAGTACGTC.

V is TRBV10-1 and J is TRBJ2-1; the match to TRBD2 covers 13 bases. After removal of 6 bases from V and 8 bases from J, the junction contained 7 bases not matched to a gene. The CDR3 has 15 residues. Germline CDR1 and CDR2: WNHNN and SYGVQD (reference sequence). CDR3 DNA: TGCGCCAGCAGGAAGACTAGCGGGAGGCCCTATGAGCAGTTCTTC. Translation: CASRKTSGRPYEQFF.

This rearrangement joins TRBV21-1 to TRBJ1-6. TRBV21-1 is a documented pseudogene. This CDR3 has 20 residues. The chain's CDR3 is CASKRGGGPPRSSYNSPLHF. The CDR3 bases are TGTGCCAGCAAAAGGGGAGGGGGGCCGCCTAGGAGCTCCTATAATTCACCCCTCCACTTT.

The CDR3, as DNA: TGTGCCAGCAGCTTTGGATCTGCGGGGATATCCAAAAACATTCAGTACTTC. Its translation is CASSFGSAGISKNIQYF. This chain uses TRBV7-9 with TRBJ2-4, with D possibly TRBD2 on 6 matching bases. Germline values: CDR1 SEHNR, CDR2 FQNEAQ (reference sequence). Trimming left V 3 bases short and J 2 bases short, with 17 bases between. The CDR3 contains 17 residues.

The chain combines TRBV12-5 with TRBJ1-1; 12 nucleotides line up with TRBD1. The CDR3 consists of 18 residues. The V and J ends lost 1 base and 1 base, in that order; junction bases with no gene match: 7. Looked up from germline, CDR1 is LGHNT and CDR2 is FRNRAP. CDR3 bases: TGTGCTAGTGGTTTGGGACGGGACAGGGGGCGAGAGAACACTGAAGCTTTCTTT. This encodes CASGLGRDRGRENTEAFF.

DNA of the CDR3: TGCGCCAGCAGCAACGGGGGACTGCAGGAAAAACTGTTTTTT. Amino acid sequence: CASSNGGLQEKLFF. The chain recombines TRBV5-1 with TRBJ1-4; D is perhaps TRBD1 (5 bases). The germline gives CDR1 SGHRS, CDR2 YFSETQ. The CDR3 has 14 residues. The ends were cut back, 4 bases at V and 8 bases at J, with 15 bases in the middle.

Only one count was recorded for this clone. Germline and junction disagree at one end, which may indicate a read error. The chain carries TRBV5-1 and TRBJ1-2; D remains ambiguous. Germline V lookup: CDR1 SGHRS, CDR2 YFSETQ. The CDR3 consists of 14 residues. CDR3 residues: CASSPRLGNYGYTF. DNA of the CDR3: TGTGCCAGCAGCCCGCGGCTGGGTAACTATGGCTACACCTTC.

CDR3 in DNA: TGTGCCACCAGTGATCGTTCTAGGGGGGGTCCAGATACGCAGTATTTT. This gives the protein CATSDRSRGGPDTQYF. The J gene is TRBJ2-3, the V gene TRBV24-1, with TRBD2 as a possible D gene (7 bases). Trimming removed 3 bases at V and 4 bases at J, with 16 bases between. The CDR3 has 16 residues. CDR1 is KGHDR, CDR2 SFDVKD, per germline.

The chain joins TRBV7-9 to TRBJ1-6; 7 positions agree with TRBD1. The CDR3 sequence is 16 residues long. Germline V lookup: CDR1 SEHNR, CDR2 FQNEAQ (reference sequence). V lost 1 base and J lost 6; bases outside the gene matches: 6. CDR3 loop: CASSLGRDRFNSPLHF. As DNA, the CDR3 is TGTGCCAGCAGCTTAGGCCGGGACAGATTTAATTCACCCCTCCACTTT.